Below, 21 T cell receptor beta chains from the same sample are listed, as sequenced in a study of Ad26.COV2.S vaccination and SARS-CoV-2 variants. The sample's treatment: roughly 20 received Ad26.COV2.S at low or high dose, single or two shots; 5 received placebo; per-sample allocation not given. Following the first vaccine or placebo injection, samples were taken on day 63. The table came from immunoSEQ multiplex PCR; TCRdb's copy has only in-frame clones and leaves some out. The repertoire holds about 350,000 clones, about 85% seen once, with 2.5% to 3.5% in the top ten. The source was peripheral blood, collected in a trial of Ad26.COV2.S vaccine versus placebo. These receptors originate from a person aged 18 to 65 who received the Ad26.COV2.S COVID-19 vaccine or a placebo.

As for this clone: The same CDR3 is also encoded by other DNA sequences in this sample. The chain is built from TRBV5-1 and TRBJ1-1; D perhaps matches TRBD1 (5 bases). Trimming took 3 bases from V and 1 from J, leaving 10 bases between them. The germline V gene has CDR1 SGHRS and CDR2 YFSETQ. This CDR3 is 14 amino acids long. CDR3 nucleotide sequence: TGCGCCAGCAGCTCCCAGGGAGGGAACACTGAAGCTTTCTTT. Its protein product is CASSSQGGNTEAFF.

The chain combines TRBV5-4 with TRBJ2-1; 12 positions agree with TRBD2. V dropped 5 bases and J dropped 9; count of bases not matched to a gene: 3. The CDR3 loop spans 13 amino acids. Per the germline V gene, CDR1 is SGHNT and CDR2 is YYREEE (reference sequence). CDR3 bases: TGTGCCAGCAGACCGGGACTAGCGGGTGAGCAGTTCTTC. This translates into CASRPGLAGEQFF.

The rearrangement uses TRBV4-3 and TRBJ1-1, with D possibly TRBD1 on 6 matching bases. V gave up 1 base and J gave up 2 bases, with 11 bases separating them. From germline, CDR1 is LGHNA and CDR2 YSLEER. The CDR3 is 15 amino acids. In DNA, the CDR3 is TGCGCCAGCAGCCAAGGGACAGCCATAAACACTGAAGCTTTCTTT. Protein product: CASSQGTAINTEAFF.

The gene calls are TRBV9 and TRBJ2-1; perhaps D is TRBD1 or TRBD2 (5 bases each). This CDR3 has 12 amino acids. V was pared by 3 bases and J by 13 bases, with 14 bases between. Germline CDR1 reads SGDLS; CDR2 reads YYNGEE. This chain's CDR3 is CASSGHLGRQFF. The CDR3 DNA sequence: TGTGCCAGCAGCGGCCATCTGGGACGACAGTTCTTC.

Notes on this clone: Other DNA sequences in this sample translate to the same CDR3. The chain has TRBV2 and TRBJ2-5, with D uncertain. The CDR3 has 11 residues. Trimming shortened V by 1 base and J by 5 bases, and 2 bases separated the two germline ends. The germline gives CDR1 SNHLY, CDR2 FYNNEI. The CDR3 is CASSEGETQYF. The DNA for the CDR3 is TGTGCCAGCAGTGAAGGCGAGACCCAGTACTTC.

The chain uses TRBV5-4 and TRBJ2-2, with D perhaps TRBD1 or TRBD2 (7 bases each). This CDR3 is built from 16 residues. Germline V gives CDR1 SGHNT, CDR2 YYREEE (reference sequence). Between the trimmed V and J ends, which lost 10 bases and 7 bases, there was a span of 26 bases. CDR3 nucleotide sequence: TGTGCCTCCCAAGGAGGGGGCGGGAGAACTGTCGGGGAGCTGTTTTTT. It encodes CASQGGGGRTVGELFF.

The V gene is TRBV6-5, the J gene TRBJ1-5; the D gene is possibly TRBD1 (5 bases). The CDR3 runs 12 residues. Germline values: CDR1 MNHEY, CDR2 SVGAGI. The V gene lost 5 bases and the J gene lost 7 bases, with 9 bases spanning the gap. The CDR3 bases are TGTGCCAGCAGTCAGAGGGGACAGCCCCAGCATTTT. Its protein is CASSQRGQPQHF.

V gene TRBV20-1 combines with J gene TRBJ1-6; no reliable D call. The V and J ends lost 3 bases and 5 bases respectively, with 8 bases between them. The CDR3 has 13 amino acids. The germline V gene has CDR1 DFQATT and CDR2 SNEGSKA (reference sequence). Here the CDR3 DNA reads TGCAGTGCTAGTCTTGGTGATAATTCACCCCTCCACTTT. Translating gives CSASLGDNSPLHF.

The V call is TRBV5-6, the J call TRBJ2-5, with unresolved D. Trimming shortened V by 0 bases and J by 7 bases, and 13 bases separated the two germline ends. Germline CDR1 SGHDT, CDR2 YYEEEE. The CDR3 has 14 amino acids. The CDR3 sequence is CASSLVPGDVTQYF. The CDR3 DNA sequence: TGTGCCAGCAGCTTGGTGCCGGGCGACGTGACCCAGTACTTC.

This chain links TRBV7-8 with TRBJ1-2, with D hard to call. The CDR3 covers 15 residues. Germline V gene lookup returns CDR1 SGHVS and CDR2 FQNEAQ. V shed 4 bases and J shed 8 bases, with 20 bases lying between them. CDR3 amino acids: CASSSLSRIGGGYTF. CDR3 coding DNA: TGTGCCAGCAGCTCCTTGTCTAGGATCGGCGGAGGCTACACCTTC. The complete variable domain, with remaining parts taken from reference TRBV7-8 and TRBJ1-2, reads GAGVSQSPRYKVAKRGQDVALRCDPISGHVSLFWYQQALGQGPEFLTYFQNEAQLDKSGLPSDRFFAERPEGSVSTLKIQRTQQEDSAVYLCASSSLSRIGGGYTFGSGTRLTVV.

V and J are TRBV11-2 and TRBJ2-1; 10 bases match TRBD2. Per germline, CDR1 SGHAT and CDR2 FQNNGV. J lost 10 bases, V lost 4 bases, and 13 bases had no gene match. This CDR3 region has 16 residues. The CDR3 DNA is TGTGCCAGCAGCTCCAGTAGCGGGGGGCCCCCCGGGGAGCAGTTCTTC. This sequence encodes CASSSSSGGPPGEQFF.

This clone was counted a few times. The rearrangement joins TRBV6-2 or TRBV6-3 to TRBJ2-2; TRBD1 agrees at 8 bases. Losses at the gene ends were 5 bases for V and 7 bases for J; bases not matched to a gene: 6. This CDR3 contains 14 residues. Germline CDR1 reads MNHEY; CDR2 reads SVGEGT. CDR3 residues: CASSTTGGNGELFF. CDR3 coding DNA: TGTGCCAGCAGTACCACAGGGGGTAACGGGGAGCTGTTTTTT.

V gene TRBV5-6 combines with J gene TRBJ1-2; D not resolved. Per germline, CDR1 SGHDT and CDR2 YYEEEE. Trimming removed 3 bases at V and 0 bases at J, with 15 bases between. The CDR3 extends over 16 amino acids. CDR3 nucleotide sequence: TGTGCCAGCAGCTGGGCCGGGATCCATTCTAACTATGGCTACACCTTC. This sequence encodes CASSWAGIHSNYGYTF. The entire variable domain, with the rest obtained from reference TRBV5-6 and TRBJ1-2, is as follows: DAGVTQSPTHLIKTRGQQVTLRCSPKSGHDTVSWYQQALGQGPQFIFQYYEEEERQRGNFPDRFSGHQFPNYSSELNVNALLLGDSALYLCASSWAGIHSNYGYTFGSGTRLTVV.

The chain links TRBV5-1 to TRBJ2-7; D assignment may be TRBD1 or TRBD2 (5 bases each). Germline CDR1 and CDR2: SGHRS and YFSETQ. The CDR3 spans 15 residues. The V end lost 1 base, the J end lost 2 bases, and 13 bases lay between the germline ends. CDR3 nucleotides: TGCGCCAGCAGCTTGATAGGGACCCGGACCTACGAGCAGTACTTC. Translating it yields CASSLIGTRTYEQYF. The entire variable domain, with the rest obtained from reference TRBV5-1 and TRBJ2-7, is as follows: KAGVTQTPRYLIKTRGQQVTLSCSPISGHRSVSWYQQTPGQGLQFLFEYFSETQRNKGNFPGRFSGRQFSNSRSEMNVSTLELGDSALYLCASSLIGTRTYEQYFGPGTRLTVT.

V usage is TRBV4-1 and J usage is TRBJ1-1, with D tentatively TRBD1 (5 bases). Trimming took 6 bases from V and 1 from J, leaving 9 bases between them. The germline gives CDR1 MGHRA, CDR2 YSYEKL. The CDR3 sequence is 13 residues long. In DNA form, the CDR3 reads TGCGCCAGCAGTCAACAGGCGAACACTGAAGCTTTCTTT. It is translated as CASSQQANTEAFF.

The chain links TRBV7-8 to TRBJ1-5; D gene unclear. Trimming removed 8 bases at V and 0 bases at J, with 8 bases between. The CDR3 runs 13 residues. Germline CDR1 and CDR2: SGHVS and FQNEAQ. In DNA form, the CDR3 reads TGTGCCAGCTGCAAGGATAGCAATCAGCCCCAGCATTTT. Protein: CASCKDSNQPQHF.

Of note for this clone: The same CDR3 also results from other DNA sequences found in this sample. The gene calls are TRBV9 and TRBJ1-6; D gene uncertain. The V end lost 0 bases, the J end lost 8 bases, and 9 bases lay between the germline ends. Germline loops: CDR1 SGDLS, CDR2 YYNGEE. This CDR3 region has 14 residues. CDR3 protein: CASSVEGRDSPLHF. Written as DNA, the CDR3 is TGTGCCAGCAGCGTAGAGGGCAGAGATTCACCCCTCCACTTT.

The J gene is TRBJ2-4, the V gene TRBV12-1. TRBV12-1 is recorded as a pseudogene. This CDR3 has 11 residues. The CDR3 sequence: CASSAKNIQYF. The CDR3 nucleotides are TGTGCCAGCAGCGCTAAAAACATTCAGTACTTC.

CDR3 residues: CASSPRDISSSYNSPLHF. Written as DNA, the CDR3 is TGTGCCAGCTCACCACGGGACATTTCAAGCTCCTATAATTCACCCCTCCACTTT. The chain employs TRBV18 and TRBJ1-6; D is possibly TRBD1 (6 bases). The germline CDR1 and CDR2 sequences are KGHSH and LQKENI. V dropped 1 base and J dropped 0 bases, with 13 bases sitting between them. CDR3 length: 18 residues.

The chain employs TRBV30 and TRBJ1-2, with D perhaps matching TRBD1 (6 bases). Germline V gene sequence: CDR1 GTSNPN, CDR2 SVGIG (reference sequence). The length of the CDR3 is 14 residues. Trimming pared 0 bases from V and 7 bases from J, leaving 15 bases between. The CDR3 here is CAWSVEGRGGGYTF. The CDR3 DNA sequence: TGTGCCTGGAGTGTAGAGGGCAGGGGAGGTGGCTACACCTTC.

The chain couples TRBV19 to TRBJ1-6; D is undetermined. The CDR3 runs to 15 residues. Per germline, CDR1 LNHDA and CDR2 SQIVND (reference sequence). V was cut by 1 base and J by 10 bases, with 14 bases left in between. The DNA of the CDR3 is TGTGCCAGTAGTATAGGTGGAGGGAAGGAATCACCCCTCCACTTT. As protein: CASSIGGGKESPLHF.